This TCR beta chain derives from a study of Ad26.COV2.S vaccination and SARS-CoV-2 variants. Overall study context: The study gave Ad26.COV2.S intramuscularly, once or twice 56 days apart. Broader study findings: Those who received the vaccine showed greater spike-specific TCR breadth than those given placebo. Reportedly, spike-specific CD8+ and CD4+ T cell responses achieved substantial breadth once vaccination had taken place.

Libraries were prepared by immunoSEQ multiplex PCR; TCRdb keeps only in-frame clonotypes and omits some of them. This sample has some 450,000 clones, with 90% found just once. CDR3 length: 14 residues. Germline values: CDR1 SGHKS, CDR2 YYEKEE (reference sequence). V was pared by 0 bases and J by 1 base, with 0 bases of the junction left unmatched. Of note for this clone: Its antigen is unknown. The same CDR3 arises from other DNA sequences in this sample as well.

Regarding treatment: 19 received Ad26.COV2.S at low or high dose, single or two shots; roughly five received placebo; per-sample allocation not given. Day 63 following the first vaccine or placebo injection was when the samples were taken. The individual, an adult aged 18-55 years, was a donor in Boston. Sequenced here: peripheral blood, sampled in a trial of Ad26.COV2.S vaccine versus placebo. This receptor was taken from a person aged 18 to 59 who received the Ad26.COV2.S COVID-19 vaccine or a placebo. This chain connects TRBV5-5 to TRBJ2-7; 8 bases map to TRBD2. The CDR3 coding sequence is TGTGCCAGCAGCTTGGCGGGGGGGTCCTACGAGCAGTACTTC. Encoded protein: CASSLAGGSYEQYF.